This TCR beta chain was observed in a study of T-cell memory formation after mild COVID-19. Trimming shortened V by 3 bases and J by 0 bases, and 13 bases separated the two germline ends. Germline CDR1 and CDR2: SGDLS and YYNGEE. The CDR3 has 16 amino acids. The 5'RACE method, run with constant-segment primers, produced TCR alpha and TCR beta cDNA libraries (carrying sample barcodes and UMIs). TCRdb analysed the 5' RACE reads with MiXCR anew, one entry per CDR3 protein. The table records under 35,000 distinct CDR3 sequences, around 16% of them present only once. This clonotype was counted ten times or more.

This clonotype was sampled from an adult who had mild COVID-19 (a few samples of this study predate the infection). Cell type and time point are not known. The V call is TRBV9, the J call TRBJ1-3; D possibly corresponds to TRBD1 (5 bases). Sequencing used PBMCs or a T cell subset sorted from them (not recorded which). The CDR3 loop reads CASSAQQESSGNTIYF. CDR3 in DNA: TGTGCCAGCAGCGCCCAACAGGAGAGCTCTGGAAACACCATATATTTT.